Here is one T cell receptor (beta chain) with its context. Its antigen is not known. This sample is part of a study of siplizumab effects on memory and regulatory T cells. Study-level results: Naive T cells, seemingly more diverse than memory cells, seemed major alloresponse contributors. A small minority of alloreactive clones were mapped to unstimulated subsets. Whether the proliferating Tregs (from siplizumab cultures) were suppressive was not confirmed. Naive or memory phenotype was unassignable for roughly 75-96% of proliferating CD4+ or CD8+ clones.

Produced via immunoSEQ multiplex PCR; TCRdb's table is partial and in-frame only. The table includes some 96,000 clones, 91% detected once. This CDR3 region has 13 residues. The germline V and J ends were trimmed by 4 bases and 1 base, with 10 bases remaining between them. Germline values: CDR1 SQVTM, CDR2 ANQGSEA. The receptor was isolated from a human donor in good health. The specimen sequenced was CD4+ T cells sorted from blood. V and J are TRBV29-1 and TRBJ1-1; tentatively, D is TRBD1 (6 bases). CDR3 nucleotides: TGCAGCGTTGGAAGGACAGCGAACACTGAAGCTTTCTTT. It encodes CSVGRTANTEAFF. Full variable domain (rest looked up from reference TRBV29-1 and TRBJ1-1): SAVISQKPSRDICQRGTSLTIQCQVDSQVTMMFWYRQQPGQSLTLIATANQGSEATYESGFVIDKFPISRPNLTFSTLTVSNMSPEDSSIYLCSVGRTANTEAFFGQGTRLTVV.